This T cell receptor (beta chain) was observed in a study of blood T cell repertoires in COVID-19. About the study: Material from acute and convalescent COVID-19 was sourced from the United States, Italy and Spain. Sample material is recorded as cDNA or gDNA derived from T cells, B-cell-depleted T cells, or PBMCs.

Per germline, CDR1 LNHDA and CDR2 SQIVND (reference sequence). The CDR3 has 15 residues. Trimming cost V 7 bases and J 5 bases; bases outside gene matches: 7. Authors' processing steps: Reference gene primer amplification gave estimated nucleated cell counts. Generated by immunoSEQ multiplex PCR, the TCRdb table keeps only in-frame clones and is missing some. V and J calls and clone size follow that table, whereas D and trimming were derived from the DNA. In the table there are about 300,000 clones, approximately 91% of which are singletons. The chain combines TRBV19 with TRBJ2-1; 11 nucleotides match TRBD2. The receptor was isolated from a woman in her twenties or thirties with COVID-19, enrolled during active disease. Sequenced: peripheral blood. The CDR3 region is CASNPGTSGHNEQFF. CDR3 coding DNA: TGTGCCAGTAATCCCGGGACTAGCGGACACAATGAGCAGTTCTTC.